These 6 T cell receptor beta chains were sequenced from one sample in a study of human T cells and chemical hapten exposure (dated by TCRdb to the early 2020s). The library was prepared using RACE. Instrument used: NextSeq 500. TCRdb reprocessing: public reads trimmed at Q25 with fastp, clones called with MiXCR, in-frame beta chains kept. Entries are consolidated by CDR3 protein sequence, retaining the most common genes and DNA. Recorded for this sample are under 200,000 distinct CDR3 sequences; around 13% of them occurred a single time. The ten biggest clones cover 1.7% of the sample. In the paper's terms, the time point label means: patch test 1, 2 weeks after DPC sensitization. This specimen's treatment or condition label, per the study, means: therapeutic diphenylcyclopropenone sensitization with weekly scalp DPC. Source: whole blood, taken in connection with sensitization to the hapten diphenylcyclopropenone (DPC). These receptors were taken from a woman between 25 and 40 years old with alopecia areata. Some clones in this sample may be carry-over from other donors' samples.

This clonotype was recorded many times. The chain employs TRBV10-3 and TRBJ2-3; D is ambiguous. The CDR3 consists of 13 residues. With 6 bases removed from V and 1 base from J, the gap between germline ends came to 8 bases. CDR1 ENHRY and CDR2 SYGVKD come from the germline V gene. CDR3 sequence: CAISVVGTDTQYF. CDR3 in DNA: TGTGCCATCAGCGTTGTGGGCACAGATACGCAGTATTTT.

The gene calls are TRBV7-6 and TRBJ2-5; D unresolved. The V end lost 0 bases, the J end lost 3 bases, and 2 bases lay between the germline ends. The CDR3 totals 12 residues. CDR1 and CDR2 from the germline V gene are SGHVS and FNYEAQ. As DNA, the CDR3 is TGTGCCAGCAGCTTAGCAAAAGAGACCCAGTACTTC. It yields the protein CASSLAKETQYF.

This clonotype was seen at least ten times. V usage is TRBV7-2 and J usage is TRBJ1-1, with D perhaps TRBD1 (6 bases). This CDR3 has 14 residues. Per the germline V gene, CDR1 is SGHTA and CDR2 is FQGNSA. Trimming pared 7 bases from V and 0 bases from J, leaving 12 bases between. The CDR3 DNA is TGTGCCAGCACCATTCCAGGGGTGAACACTGAAGCTTTCTTT. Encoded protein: CASTIPGVNTEAFF. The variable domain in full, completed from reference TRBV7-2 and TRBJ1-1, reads GAGVSQSPSNKVTEKGKDVELRCDPISGHTALYWYRQSLGQGLEFLIYFQGNSAPDKSGLPSDRFSAERTGGSVSTLTIQRTQQEDSAVYLCASTIPGVNTEAFFGQGTRLTVV.

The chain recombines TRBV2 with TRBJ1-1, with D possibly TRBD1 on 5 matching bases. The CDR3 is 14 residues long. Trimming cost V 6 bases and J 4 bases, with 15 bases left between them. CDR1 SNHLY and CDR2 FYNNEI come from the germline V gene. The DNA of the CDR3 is TGTGCCAGCAGAACTGTGGGACTGCTCACTGAAGCTTTCTTT. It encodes CASRTVGLLTEAFF.

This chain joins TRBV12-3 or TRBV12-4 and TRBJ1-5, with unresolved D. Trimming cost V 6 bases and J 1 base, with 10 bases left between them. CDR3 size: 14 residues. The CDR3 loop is CASSQTWSNQPQHF. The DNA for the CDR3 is TGTGCCAGCAGCCAAACATGGAGCAATCAGCCCCAGCATTTT.

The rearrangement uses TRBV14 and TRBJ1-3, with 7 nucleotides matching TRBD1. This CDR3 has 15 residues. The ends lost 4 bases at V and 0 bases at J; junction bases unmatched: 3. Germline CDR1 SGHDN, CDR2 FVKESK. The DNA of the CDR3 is TGTGCCAGCAGCCCACGGACAGGCTCTGGAAACACCATATATTTT. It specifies CASSPRTGSGNTIYF.